This record covers a single T cell receptor beta chain. Authors' analysis steps: Scientists estimated how many nucleated cells there were by amplifying reference gene primers. The table came from immunoSEQ multiplex PCR; TCRdb's copy has only in-frame clones and leaves some out. V and J calls and clone size come straight from that table; D and trimming were deduced from the DNA. The table has around 26,000 clones, 76% seen once. This record belongs to a study of blood T cell repertoires in COVID-19. There are 15 residues in the CDR3. V shed 3 bases and J shed 0 bases, with 8 bases lying between them. Germline V lookup: CDR1 MDHEN, CDR2 SYDVKM.

The clonotype originates from a man between 65 and 85 years old with acute or convalescent COVID-19. J is TRBJ2-2 and V is TRBV28; D is possibly TRBD1 (6 bases). The specimen was peripheral blood. The CDR3 nucleotides are TGTGCCAGCAGTTTGGGACACACGAACACCGGGGAGCTGTTTTTT. It codes for CASSLGHTNTGELFF.